Detailed here is one TCR beta chain. Its specificity is not known. The CDR3 runs to 13 residues. The germline CDR1 and CDR2 sequences are SEHNR and FQNEAQ (reference sequence). Trimming removed 10 bases from V and 8 bases from J; junction bases left unmatched: 11. This specimen comes from a study of shared clonotypes between healthy human individuals. The study, taken as a whole, reports: Sharing across several donors was seen in 4% to 5.5% of naive CD4 clonotypes. Naive subsets generally exceeded memory subsets in estimated richness.

Produced via immunoSEQ multiplex PCR; TCRdb's table is partial and in-frame only. The sample lists about 2.3 million clones; 80% to 95% were seen once. The sequence derives from a man between 18 and 35 years old in good health. Some clones in this sample may be carry-over from other donors' samples. This chain uses TRBV7-9 with TRBJ1-2; 9 nucleotides agree with TRBD1. Sequencing used naive CD4+ T cells from PBMCs. Subset meaning: CD45RA+ positively selected. The CDR3 sequence is CATSTQGAQGYTF. The DNA for the CDR3 is TGTGCCACCTCTACACAGGGGGCACAAGGCTACACCTTC.